The clone carrying this TCR beta chain was detected only a few times. Its matching antigen is unknown. These data are taken from a study of beta chain features in type 1 diabetes. Overall study context: Examination covered some 99,000,000 sorted cells spanning all samples. Findings and limits, study-wide: Among type 1 diabetes patients, VDJ junctions had fewer insertions and more deletions. Shorter TCRB CDR3s, moderately but significantly so, marked every one of the four CD4+ subsets in Type 1 diabetes patients.

The whole isolated RNA underwent reverse transcription, so sequencing captured expressed TCRB transcripts. TCRdb keeps only in-frame clones here, not all; method: immunoSEQ multiplex PCR. The table includes approximately 470,000 clones, approximately 30% detected once. Germline CDR1 is MNHEY and CDR2 is SMNVEV (reference sequence). The CDR3 spans 16 residues. V lost 5 bases and J lost 5, with 18 bases in between. Blood was drawn once from each donor into heparinised tubes. The draws averaged around 110 mL. The chain couples TRBV27 to TRBJ1-4, with no clear D. Sequenced sample: naive CD4+ T cells from blood. This receptor was identified in a man between 18 and 29 years old in good health. The CDR3 region is CASSIRMPLLNEKLFF. For the CDR3, the DNA is TGTGCCAGCAGTATACGGATGCCGCTATTAAATGAAAAACTGTTTTTT.